The text below deals with one T cell receptor (beta chain). As yet, its antigen is unknown. These data are taken from a study of shared clonotypes between healthy human individuals. Overall study context: Researchers drew samples from two women and a few men aged 18 to 49. Study-wide findings and caveats: Enrolling few donors narrowed the genetic and exposure-history diversity that was represented. The study generally estimated greater richness for naive than memory subsets.

Every donor, a Caucasian adult, lived in Nashville, Tennessee. Per germline, CDR1 MNHEY and CDR2 SMNVEV (reference sequence). Trimming cost V 6 bases and J 4 bases, with 18 bases left between them. There are 16 residues in the CDR3. Produced via immunoSEQ multiplex PCR; TCRdb's table is partial and in-frame only. In the table there are approximately 340,000 clones, 70% to 75% of which are singletons. This receptor was identified in a man aged 25-45 years in good health. V gene TRBV27 combines with J gene TRBJ1-4; D unclear. The sample consisted of memory CD4+ T cells sorted from blood. Subset defined: CD45RA-negative fraction. The CDR3 nucleotides are TGTGCCAGCAGGCCCTCTGCGAGGGTACTTAATGAAAAACTGTTTTTT. Protein: CASRPSARVLNEKLFF. Using reference TRBV27 and TRBJ1-4 for the parts outside the CDR3, the full variable domain is EAQVTQNPRYLITVTGKKLTVTCSQNMNHEYMSWYRQDPGLGLRQIYYSMNVEVTDKGDVPEGYKVSRKEKRNFPLILESPSPNQTSLYFCASRPSARVLNEKLFFGSGTQLSVL.